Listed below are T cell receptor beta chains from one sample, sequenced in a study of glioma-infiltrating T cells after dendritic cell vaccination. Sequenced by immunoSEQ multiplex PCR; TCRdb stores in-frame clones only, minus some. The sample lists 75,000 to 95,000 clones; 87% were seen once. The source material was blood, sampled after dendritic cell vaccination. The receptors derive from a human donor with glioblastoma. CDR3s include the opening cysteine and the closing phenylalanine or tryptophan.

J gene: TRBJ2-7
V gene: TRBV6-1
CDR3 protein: CASSGGLYEQYF

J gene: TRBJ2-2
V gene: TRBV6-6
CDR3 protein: CASSAPTTGELFF

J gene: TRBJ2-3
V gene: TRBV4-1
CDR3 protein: CASSQGTSGADTQYF

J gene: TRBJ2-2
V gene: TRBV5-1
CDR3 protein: CASSPFATGGGGELFF

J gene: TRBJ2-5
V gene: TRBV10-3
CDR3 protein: CAITASGQETQYF

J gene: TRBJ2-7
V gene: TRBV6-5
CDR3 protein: CASWPEGEKQYF

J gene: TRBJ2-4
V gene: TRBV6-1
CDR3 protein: CASSLTVAKNIQYF

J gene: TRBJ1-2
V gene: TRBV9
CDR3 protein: CASSPLGSDRGKGYTF

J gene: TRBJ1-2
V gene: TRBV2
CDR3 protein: CATIQKNYGYTF

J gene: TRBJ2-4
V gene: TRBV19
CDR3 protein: CASSMAGTSGGRRNIQYF

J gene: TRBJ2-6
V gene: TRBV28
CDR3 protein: CASSLNGDWDRENSGANVLTF

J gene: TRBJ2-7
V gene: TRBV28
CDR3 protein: CASSPPGRGEQYF

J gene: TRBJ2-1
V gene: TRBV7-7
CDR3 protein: CASSLTSGGYNEQFF

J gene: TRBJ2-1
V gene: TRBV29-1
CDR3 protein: CSVRTGQKGGEQFF

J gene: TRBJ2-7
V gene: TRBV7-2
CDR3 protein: CASSYRGGYEQYF

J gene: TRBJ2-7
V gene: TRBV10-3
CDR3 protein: CAISERPETADRPYEQYF

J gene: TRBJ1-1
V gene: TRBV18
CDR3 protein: CASSPTDRDTEAFF

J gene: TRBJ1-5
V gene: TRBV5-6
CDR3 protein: CASSLYQGMGEPQHF

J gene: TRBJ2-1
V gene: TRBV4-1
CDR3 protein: CASSQGRLAGSRNEQFF

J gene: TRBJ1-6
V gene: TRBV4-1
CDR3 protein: CASSQGHDSRNSPLHF

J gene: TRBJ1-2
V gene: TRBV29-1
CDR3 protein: CSVQPGTGNGYTF

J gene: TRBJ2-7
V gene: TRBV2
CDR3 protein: CASSDAGTGREQYF

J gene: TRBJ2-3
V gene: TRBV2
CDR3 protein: CASSLTGVLEDTQYF

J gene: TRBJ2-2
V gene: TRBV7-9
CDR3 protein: CASRLTSGNTGELFF

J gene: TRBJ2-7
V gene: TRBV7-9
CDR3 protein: CASSPRTTSYEQYF

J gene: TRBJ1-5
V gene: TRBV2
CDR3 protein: CASKRQFNQPQHF

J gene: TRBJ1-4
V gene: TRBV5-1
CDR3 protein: CASKGDTTNEKLFF

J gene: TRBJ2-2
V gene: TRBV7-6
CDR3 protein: CASSLDRVNTGELFF

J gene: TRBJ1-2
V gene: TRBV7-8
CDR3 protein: CASSVRGSYGYTF

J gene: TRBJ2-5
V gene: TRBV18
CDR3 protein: CASSPPAGGSETQYF

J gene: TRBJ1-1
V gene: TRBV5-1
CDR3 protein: CASSQPSGGTEAFF

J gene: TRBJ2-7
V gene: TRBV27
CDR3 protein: CASVPTECAQYF

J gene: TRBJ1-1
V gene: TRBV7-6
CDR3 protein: CASSYGQATEAFF

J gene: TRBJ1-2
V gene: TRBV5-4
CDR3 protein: CASSLDQYGYTF

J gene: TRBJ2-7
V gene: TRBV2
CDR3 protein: CASSEGGGEQYF

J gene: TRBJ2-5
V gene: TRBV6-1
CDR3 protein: CASNRDWSQETQYF

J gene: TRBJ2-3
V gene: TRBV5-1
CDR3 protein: CASSLAPRGVTDTQYF

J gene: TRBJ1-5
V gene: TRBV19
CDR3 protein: CASRTRARWGNQPQHF

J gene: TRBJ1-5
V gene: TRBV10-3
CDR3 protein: CAISGLQYQPQHF

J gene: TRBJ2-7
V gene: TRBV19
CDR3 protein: CASSPWDRGDEQYF

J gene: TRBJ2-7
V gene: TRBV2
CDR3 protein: CASSELQGGEQYF

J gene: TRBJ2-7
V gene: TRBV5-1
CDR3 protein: CASSSDPGTGTYEQYF

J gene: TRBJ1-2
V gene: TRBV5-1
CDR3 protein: CASSPLQDYGYTF

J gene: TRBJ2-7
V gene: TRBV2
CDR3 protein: CASSEWGDEQYF

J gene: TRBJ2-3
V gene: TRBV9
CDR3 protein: CASSVTSTSGTTDTQYF

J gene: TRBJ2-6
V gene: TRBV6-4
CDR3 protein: CASSETNSGANVLTF

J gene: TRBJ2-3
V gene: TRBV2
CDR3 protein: CASKKTGGADTQYF

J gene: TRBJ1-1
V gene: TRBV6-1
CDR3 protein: CAIQGLLDTEAFF